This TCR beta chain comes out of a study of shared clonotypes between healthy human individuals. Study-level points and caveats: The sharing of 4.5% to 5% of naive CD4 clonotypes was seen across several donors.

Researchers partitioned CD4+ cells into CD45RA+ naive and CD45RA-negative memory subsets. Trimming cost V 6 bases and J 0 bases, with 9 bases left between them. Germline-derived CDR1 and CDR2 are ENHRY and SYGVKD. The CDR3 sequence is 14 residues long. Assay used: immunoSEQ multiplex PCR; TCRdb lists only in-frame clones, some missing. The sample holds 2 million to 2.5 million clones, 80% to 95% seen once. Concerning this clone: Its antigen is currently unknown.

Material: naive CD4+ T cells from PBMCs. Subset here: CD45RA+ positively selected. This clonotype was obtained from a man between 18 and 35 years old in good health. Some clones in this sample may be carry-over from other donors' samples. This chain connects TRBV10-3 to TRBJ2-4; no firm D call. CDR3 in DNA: TGTGCCATCAGGGACGGGTTAGCCAAAAACATTCAGTACTTC. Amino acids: CAIRDGLAKNIQYF.